A single sample gave rise to the 19 T cell receptor beta chains below, sequenced in a study of post-analysis software for immune sequencing data. These receptors have no known antigen. TCR beta libraries were prepared from cDNA with unique molecular identifiers. TCRdb called the PCR reads again in MiXCR, with one record for every CDR3 protein. This table has more than 500,000 distinct CDR3 sequences, around 34% appearing once. Study observations and caveats: There were five or six TRBV segments more frequent in patients than controls, and TRBV5-6, TRBV5-1 and TRBV20-1 were among them.

Sequenced material: blood. The receptor set was obtained from a girl aged 2-17 years with multiple sclerosis.

The J gene is TRBJ1-1, the V gene TRBV29-1; maybe TRBD1 (6 bases). V dropped 5 bases and J dropped 0 bases, with 13 bases sitting between them. Germline CDR1 and CDR2: SQVTM and ANQGSEA. This CDR3 has 14 residues. The CDR3 region is CSVCLGQLNTEAFF. The CDR3 bases are TGCAGCGTTTGCCTCGGACAGCTGAACACTGAAGCTTTCTTT.

This clonotype was seen a handful of times. A read error may account for a junction end that differs from germline. This rearrangement joins TRBV20-1 to TRBJ2-5; 11 nucleotides align to TRBD2. The germline gives CDR1 DFQATT, CDR2 SNEGSKA (reference sequence). This CDR3 region has 17 residues. CDR3 coding DNA: TGCAGTGCTAGTATGGGCCTAGCGGGGGGAAACCATGAGACCCAGTACTTC. Translation gives CSASMGLAGGNHETQYF.

This chain links TRBV5-5 with TRBJ1-1, with 7 bases identical to TRBD1. The CDR3 runs to 15 residues. Germline trimming cut 7 bases from V and 1 base from J; bases unmatched to any gene: 10. Germline V gene lookup returns CDR1 SGHKS and CDR2 YYEKEE (reference sequence). CDR3 sequence: CASWGGQPANTEAFF. As DNA, the CDR3 is TGTGCCAGCTGGGGGGGACAGCCAGCGAACACTGAAGCTTTCTTT. Combining the CDR3 with reference TRBV5-5 and TRBJ1-1 gives the whole variable domain DAGVTQSPTHLIKTRGQQVTLRCSPISGHKSVSWYQQVLGQGPQFIFQYYEKEERGRGNFPDRFSARQFPNYSSELNVNALLLGDSALYLCASWGGQPANTEAFFGQGTRLTVV.

The rearrangement joins TRBV20-1 to TRBJ2-3; D is unresolved. Trimming pared 0 bases from V and 5 bases from J, leaving 15 bases between. There are 15 residues in the CDR3. From germline, CDR1 is DFQATT and CDR2 SNEGSKA (reference sequence). CDR3 residues: CSARDGLGSEDTQYF. In DNA form, the CDR3 reads TGCAGTGCTAGAGATGGTTTAGGTAGTGAAGATACGCAGTATTTT.

The chain has TRBV15 and TRBJ1-2; D is unresolved. The V gene lost 4 bases and the J gene lost 4 bases, with 7 bases spanning the gap. The CDR3 spans 12 residues. CDR1 and CDR2 from the germline V gene are LNHNV and YYDKDF (reference sequence). The CDR3 region is CATSMGFYGYTF. DNA for the CDR3: TGTGCCACCAGCATGGGCTTCTATGGCTACACCTTC.

This clonotype came up a few times. The chain recombines TRBV20-1 with TRBJ2-1, with D unresolved. This CDR3 has 17 residues. V was pared by 3 bases and J by 0 bases, with 18 bases between. Per the germline V gene, CDR1 is DFQATT and CDR2 is SNEGSKA (reference sequence). The chain's CDR3 is CSASRPHGIDSYNEQFF. The CDR3 region has the DNA TGCAGTGCTAGTCGACCGCATGGCATAGACTCCTACAATGAGCAGTTCTTC.

Ten or more counts support this clonotype. This chain uses TRBV4-1 with TRBJ2-5; D gene uncertain. Germline CDR1 is MGHRA and CDR2 is YSYEKL. This CDR3 has 16 amino acids. Deletions cut 0 bases from V and 1 base from J, with 12 bases between. CDR3 nucleotides: TGCGCCAGCAGCCAAGACCGCATGTCGACCCAAGAGACCCAGTACTTC. Its translation is CASSQDRMSTQETQYF.

This clonotype was picked up a small number of times. J is TRBJ2-1 and V is TRBV24-1, with D perhaps matching TRBD1 or TRBD2 (5 bases each). V lost 3 bases to trimming and J lost 0 bases, with 11 bases between them. Germline CDR1 KGHDR, CDR2 SFDVKD. The CDR3 runs to 16 residues. This CDR3 reads CATSDGGLSSYNEQFF. The CDR3 DNA follows: TGTGCCACCAGTGATGGGGGTCTCAGCTCCTACAATGAGCAGTTCTTC.

This clonotype appeared a few times. V usage is TRBV5-8 and J usage is TRBJ1-2, with 9 positions matching TRBD1. Germline values: CDR1 SGHTS, CDR2 YDEGEE. The CDR3 contains 15 residues. With V trimmed by 4 bases and J by 10 bases, 14 bases remained unmatched. The CDR3 here is CASSDRGRVERDYTF. The CDR3 nucleotides read TGTGCCAGCAGCGACAGGGGGAGGGTTGAGCGGGACTACACCTTC.

This chain links TRBV20-1 with TRBJ2-3; 11 positions match TRBD2. The CDR3 is 14 residues long. Germline-derived CDR1 and CDR2 are DFQATT and SNEGSKA (reference sequence). The V gene end was trimmed by 3 bases and the J gene end by 5 bases; junction bases not matched to a gene: 4. The chain's CDR3 is CSARTSGVVDTQYF. The CDR3 DNA sequence: TGCAGTGCTAGGACTAGCGGGGTAGTAGATACGCAGTATTTT.

This clonotype was seen only a few times. The rearrangement joins TRBV20-1 to TRBJ2-1; 8 nucleotides align to TRBD2. V shed 1 base, J shed 7 bases, and the junction held 6 bases outside the gene matches. The CDR3 extends over 14 amino acids. Germline lookup yields CDR1 DFQATT and CDR2 SNEGSKA (reference sequence). CDR3 in DNA: TGCAGTGCTAGAGTCCAGGGCGGGGGGAATGAGCAGTTCTTC. The encoded protein is CSARVQGGGNEQFF.

This clonotype was counted a few times. The CDR3 spells CASTSTGGQETQYF. CDR3 nucleotide sequence: TGTGCCAGCACCTCTACGGGGGGCCAAGAGACCCAGTACTTC. The chain uses TRBV13 and TRBJ2-5, with 7 bases matching TRBD2. The germline V gene has CDR1 PRHDT and CDR2 FYEKMQ (reference sequence). The CDR3 contains 14 residues. After removal of 7 bases from V and 1 base from J, the junction contained 6 bases not matched to a gene.

The V gene is TRBV7-2, the J gene TRBJ2-1, with D unresolved. Trimming stripped 5 bases from V and 7 bases from J, with 18 bases between. The CDR3 has 15 amino acids. CDR1 is SGHTA, CDR2 FQGNSA, per germline. CDR3 in DNA: TGTGCCAGCAGCCCACAACGTTATGGGGAAAATGAGCAGTTCTTC. It yields the protein CASSPQRYGENEQFF.

The genes are TRBV6-5 and TRBJ2-7, with a tentative D call TRBD1 (5 bases). The length of the CDR3 is 13 residues. CDR1 and CDR2 from the germline V gene are MNHEY and SVGAGI. The CDR3 DNA is TGTGCAAAAGGGGTTAGGTGGAGCTACGAGCAGTACTTC. Residues: CAKGVRWSYEQYF.

In the case of this clonotype: Germline and junction disagree at one end, which may indicate a read error. The chain combines TRBV4-1 with TRBJ2-3, with 7 bases matching TRBD1. This CDR3 contains 17 residues. Germline lookup yields CDR1 MGHRA and CDR2 YSYEKL. CDR3 residues: CASSQDSQGDSTDTRYF. In DNA, the CDR3 is TGCGCCAGCAGCCAAGATAGTCAGGGGGATAGCACAGATACGCGGTATTTT.

In regard to this clonotype: The junction departs from the called germline gene at one end, perhaps through a read error. DNA for the CDR3: TGTGCCAGCAGGCGCTTTTCGGGCAGTAATGAAGAACTGTTTTTT. Translated: CASRRFSGSNEELFF. This sequence joins TRBV6-2 or TRBV6-3 and TRBJ1-4; D gene uncertain. The CDR3 extends over 15 amino acids. Germline V gene data show CDR1 as MNHEY and CDR2 as SVGEGT.

This clonotype was picked up a small number of times. The chain combines TRBV4-1 with TRBJ1-2; no definite D call. The ends were cut back, 1 base at V and 7 bases at J, with 16 bases in the middle. This CDR3 comprises 15 residues. Germline V gene lookup returns CDR1 MGHRA and CDR2 YSYEKL. Here the CDR3 reads CASSQVEGGVAGYTF. The CDR3 bases are TGCGCCAGCAGCCAAGTGGAGGGCGGAGTCGCTGGCTACACCTTC.

The CDR3 DNA is TGTGCCAGCAGAACAGGGGGAATGGAGACCCAGTACTTC. This codes for CASRTGGMETQYF. J is TRBJ2-5 and V is TRBV28; TRBD1 aligns across 8 bases. With V trimmed by 6 bases and J by 5 bases, 5 bases remained unmatched. CDR1 is MDHEN, CDR2 SYDVKM, per germline. The CDR3 loop spans 13 amino acids.

This clonotype was observed a few times. The genes are TRBV3-1 and TRBJ2-3, with 7 bases fitting TRBD2. The CDR3 spans 17 residues. Germline CDR1 LGHDT, CDR2 YNNKEL (reference sequence). V shed 2 bases, J shed 1 base, and the junction held 9 bases outside the gene matches. This CDR3 reads CASSQPLLGGGTDTQYF. Here the CDR3 DNA reads TGTGCCAGCAGCCAACCCCTCTTGGGGGGGGGCACAGATACGCAGTATTTT.